This T cell receptor beta chain was sequenced during a study of blood T cell repertoires in COVID-19. Study in general: T cells, B-cell-depleted T cells, or PBMCs provided the cDNA or gDNA that served as material.

TCRdb's table, derived via immunoSEQ multiplex PCR, lists solely in-frame clones and lacks some. Of about 36,000 clones listed, about 80% are singletons. V lost 5 bases and J lost 5; bases outside the gene matches: 17. The length of the CDR3 is 18 residues. Germline-derived CDR1 and CDR2 are SGHTA and FQGNSA. This clone was picked up a small number of times. The sequenced sample was peripheral blood. The genes are TRBV7-2 and TRBJ2-3; TRBD2 matches at 9 bases. This receptor was identified in a man in his 70s with acute or convalescent COVID-19. CDR3 DNA: TGTGCCAGCAGCCCCAAGTATGGGGCGGGGGGGAGTAGAGATACGCAGTATTTT. Translation gives CASSPKYGAGGSRDTQYF.